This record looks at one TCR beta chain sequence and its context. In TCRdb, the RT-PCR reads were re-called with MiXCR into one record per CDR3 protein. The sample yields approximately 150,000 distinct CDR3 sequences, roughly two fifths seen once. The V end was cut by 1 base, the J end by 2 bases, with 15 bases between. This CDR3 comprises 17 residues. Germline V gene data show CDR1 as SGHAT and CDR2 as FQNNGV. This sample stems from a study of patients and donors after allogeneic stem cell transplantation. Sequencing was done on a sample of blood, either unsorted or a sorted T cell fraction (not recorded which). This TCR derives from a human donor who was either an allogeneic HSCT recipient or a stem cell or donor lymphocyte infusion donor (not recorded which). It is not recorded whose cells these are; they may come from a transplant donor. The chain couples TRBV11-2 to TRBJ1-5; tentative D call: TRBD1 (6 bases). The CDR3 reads CASSLVDRTAGNQPQHF. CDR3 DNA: TGTGCCAGCAGCTTAGTGGATCGGACAGCAGGCAATCAGCCCCAGCATTTT.